The clone carrying this T cell receptor beta chain was observed at least ten times. The trim removed 1 base at V and 4 bases at J, leaving 8 bases unmatched. Germline values: CDR1 SGHVS, CDR2 FQNEAQ. The CDR3 contains 16 residues. The data were obtained in a study of T-cell reconstitution after alpha-beta-depleted transplantation in children. Unique molecular identifiers tagged the TCRbeta library. MiXCR, run by TCRdb on the PCR reads, gives a single entry per CDR3 protein. The data show about 360,000 distinct CDR3 sequences, about an eighth seen once. Specimen: PBMCs, collected from the stem cell graft. V and J are TRBV7-8 and TRBJ2-5, with 8 bases matching TRBD1. This clonotype was sampled from a human donor who donated a stem cell graft to a child with Fanconi anemia. Here the CDR3 reads CASSLVGQGGGETQYF. CDR3 nucleotide sequence: TGTGCCAGCAGCTTAGTCGGACAGGGTGGTGGAGAGACCCAGTACTTC.